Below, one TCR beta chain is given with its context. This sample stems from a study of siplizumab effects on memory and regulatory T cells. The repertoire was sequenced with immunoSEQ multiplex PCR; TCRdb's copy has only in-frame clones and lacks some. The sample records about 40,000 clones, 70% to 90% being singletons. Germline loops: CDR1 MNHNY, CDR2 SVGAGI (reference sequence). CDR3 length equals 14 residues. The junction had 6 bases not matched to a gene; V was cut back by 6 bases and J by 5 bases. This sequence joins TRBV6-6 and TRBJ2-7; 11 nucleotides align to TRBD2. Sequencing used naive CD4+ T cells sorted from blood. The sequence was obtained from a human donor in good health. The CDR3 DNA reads TGTGCCAGCAGGCCTCTAGCGGGAGGCCACGAGCAGTACTTC. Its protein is CASRPLAGGHEQYF.